The 30 T cell receptor beta chains reported below all come from one sample, sequenced in a study of T-cell reconstitution after alpha-beta-depleted transplantation in children. Preparing the TCRbeta library involved the use of unique molecular identifiers. TCRdb reprocessed the PCR reads via MiXCR and lists one record per CDR3 protein. Here the sample spans hundreds of thousands of distinct CDR3 sequences, around 17% being singletons. Sample: PBMCs from the stem cell graft donor, taken from the stem cell graft. These receptors came from a human donor who donated a stem cell graft to a child with acute lymphoblastic leukemia.

This sequence joins TRBV15 and TRBJ2-2; no definite D call. The germline V and J ends were trimmed by 5 bases and 7 bases, with 5 bases remaining between them. Germline lookup yields CDR1 LNHNV and CDR2 YYDKDF (reference sequence). The CDR3 extends over 11 amino acids. The CDR3 nucleotides read TGTGCCACCAGCGGTGGCGGGGAGCTGTTTTTT. Its protein is CATSGGGELFF.

The chain employs TRBV25-1 and TRBJ2-7; 8 bases are shared with TRBD1. The germline CDR1 and CDR2 sequences are MGHDK and SYGVNS. Trimming removed 6 bases from V and 7 bases from J; junction bases left unmatched: 5. This CDR3 is 12 amino acids long. Here the CDR3 reads CASRQGAREQYF. CDR3 DNA sequence: TGTGCCAGCAGGCAGGGGGCGCGTGAGCAGTACTTC.

This clonotype was found a few times. The chain uses TRBV2 and TRBJ1-3; D is undetermined. Looked up from germline, CDR1 is SNHLY and CDR2 is FYNNEI. V lost 6 bases and J lost 0, with 9 bases in between. There are 14 residues in the CDR3. The CDR3 region is CASRNVDSGNTIYF. CDR3 bases: TGTGCCAGCAGGAATGTAGACTCTGGAAACACCATATATTTT.

This clonotype was counted a few times. J is TRBJ1-3 and V is TRBV7-6; D gene ambiguous. Per germline, CDR1 SGHVS and CDR2 FNYEAQ. V was shortened by 0 bases and J by 0 bases, with 3 bases between the two germline ends. This CDR3 has 14 amino acids. CDR3 nucleotide sequence: TGTGCCAGCAGCTTAGCCAGCTCTGGAAACACCATATATTTT. It translates to CASSLASSGNTIYF.

The rearrangement links TRBV30 to TRBJ1-3; D remains ambiguous. The germline CDR1 and CDR2 sequences are GTSNPN and SVGIG (reference sequence). The V end lost 7 bases, the J end lost 4 bases, and 14 bases lay between the germline ends. The CDR3 spans 13 residues. CDR3 sequence: CASEGLSGNTIYF. Here the CDR3 DNA reads TGTGCCTCTGAAGGATTATCGGGAAACACCATATATTTT.

The rearrangement uses TRBV5-1 and TRBJ2-7; 7 nucleotides match TRBD1. Trimming at V came to 6 bases and at J to 6 bases, leaving 12 bases not matched to a gene. Germline-derived CDR1 and CDR2 are SGHRS and YFSETQ. This CDR3 has 14 residues. The CDR3 DNA is TGCGCCAGCACCGGATCAAGACAGGGTGGCGAGCAGTACTTC. Translated, it gives CASTGSRQGGEQYF.

The J gene is TRBJ2-2, the V gene TRBV3-1, with no clear D. The CDR3 runs 13 residues. Germline assignment: CDR1 LGHDT and CDR2 YNNKEL (reference sequence). The V and J ends lost 5 bases and 4 bases respectively, with 8 bases between them. The CDR3 reads CASSGLLTGELFF. As DNA, the CDR3 is TGTGCCAGCAGCGGGCTGCTCACCGGGGAGCTGTTTTTT.

J is TRBJ1-5 and V is TRBV20-1, with a weak D call TRBD1 (5 bases). Germline lookup yields CDR1 DFQATT and CDR2 SNEGSKA (reference sequence). Trimming took off 0 bases at V and 6 bases at J, with 12 bases between the two ends. The CDR3 is made up of 14 amino acids. The CDR3 protein is CSAREGTSIQPQHF. The CDR3 nucleotides read TGCAGTGCTAGAGAGGGGACCTCAATTCAGCCCCAGCATTTT.

The chain combines TRBV7-9 with TRBJ1-2; D remains unclear. There are 12 residues in the CDR3. Germline values: CDR1 SEHNR, CDR2 FQNEAQ (reference sequence). Trimming shortened V by 6 bases and J by 6 bases, and 11 bases separated the two germline ends. This CDR3 is CASSLTQNGYTF. CDR3 bases: TGTGCCAGCAGTCTTACCCAGAATGGCTACACCTTC.

This chain's CDR3 is CATSRDRGGPNQPQHF. CDR3 DNA: TGTGCCACCAGCAGAGATCGAGGAGGCCCCAATCAGCCCCAGCATTTT. This chain links TRBV15 with TRBJ1-5; D unclear. V was shortened by 0 bases and J by 3 bases, with 12 bases between the two germline ends. The CDR3 runs to 16 residues. From germline, CDR1 is LNHNV and CDR2 YYDKDF (reference sequence).

This clonotype was picked up a small number of times. The chain joins TRBV5-1 to TRBJ2-1; D gene unclear. CDR3 length: 13 residues. V lost 0 bases and J 8 bases, leaving 9 bases between the germline ends. Germline CDR1 and CDR2: SGHRS and YFSETQ. The CDR3 is CASSLDVSDEQFF. DNA for the CDR3: TGCGCCAGCAGCTTGGATGTTTCGGATGAGCAGTTCTTC.

CDR3 region: CASSAHGTGPGFGYTF. The DNA of the CDR3 is TGTGCCAGCAGCGCCCACGGGACAGGGCCGGGGTTTGGCTACACCTTC. This sequence joins TRBV9 and TRBJ1-2, with 9 bases aligning to TRBD1. The CDR3 contains 16 residues. Germline lookup yields CDR1 SGDLS and CDR2 YYNGEE. Trimming removed 3 bases from V and 7 bases from J; junction bases left unmatched: 13.

The chain recombines TRBV7-2 with TRBJ1-1; 8 bases are a match to TRBD1. The germline gives CDR1 SGHTA, CDR2 FQGNSA. The CDR3 is made up of 14 amino acids. The V gene end was trimmed by 5 bases and the J gene end by 4 bases; junction bases not matched to a gene: 6. In nucleotides, the CDR3 is TGTGCCAGCAGCGTCGACAGGGGTAGCACTGAAGCTTTCTTT. Translating it yields CASSVDRGSTEAFF.

This clonotype was counted a few times. The chain joins TRBV30 to TRBJ2-7; D remains ambiguous. Germline values: CDR1 GTSNPN, CDR2 SVGIG (reference sequence). The CDR3 totals 11 residues. Trimming left V 0 bases short and J 5 bases short, with 5 bases between. In DNA, the CDR3 is TGTGCCTGGAGTGTAGGGAACGAGCAGTACTTC. Translating it yields CAWSVGNEQYF. Combining the CDR3 with reference TRBV30 and TRBJ2-7 gives the whole variable domain SQTIHQWPATLVQPVGSPLSLECTVEGTSNPNLYWYRQAAGRGLQLLFYSVGIGQISSEVPQNLSASRPQDRQFILSSKKLLLSDSGFYLCAWSVGNEQYFGPGTRLTVT.

In its sample, this clonotype was seen a few times. Here the CDR3 omits its conserved ending phenylalanine or tryptophan, so a read error is the likely source. CDR3 DNA sequence: TGCGCCGGGGTTTGCGTAGTGGGTCGAGAGACCCAGTACTTA. It is translated as CAGVCVVGRETQYL. The chain couples TRBV4-1 to TRBJ2-5; D is uncertain. Germline assignment: CDR1 MGHRA and CDR2 YSYEKL. The CDR3 contains 14 residues. V gave up 11 bases and J gave up 4 bases, with 20 bases separating them.

This clonotype was seen only a few times. The rearrangement joins TRBV5-1 to TRBJ2-5; perhaps TRBD2 as D (6 bases). CDR1 is SGHRS and CDR2 is YFSETQ in the germline V gene. This CDR3 is built from 15 residues. V was clipped by 2 bases and J by 2 bases, with 13 bases between them. The CDR3 region is CASSLSDYRQETQYF. The CDR3 bases are TGCGCCAGCAGCTTATCGGACTACAGACAAGAGACCCAGTACTTC.

DNA for the CDR3: TGTGCCAGCAGTGACGGAGGGAGCTGGGTGACCCAGTACTTC. Its translation is CASSDGGSWVTQYF. The gene calls are TRBV25-1 and TRBJ2-5; D may be TRBD2 (6 bases). The germline V gene encodes CDR1 MGHDK and CDR2 SYGVNS. The CDR3 totals 14 residues. Trimming shortened V by 3 bases and J by 7 bases, and 15 bases separated the two germline ends.

This clonotype showed up just a few times. The chain couples TRBV18 to TRBJ2-1; TRBD2 might be the D (6 bases). CDR1 is KGHSH and CDR2 is LQKENI in the germline V gene. With 3 bases removed from V and 15 bases from J, the gap between germline ends came to 15 bases. This CDR3 contains 12 residues. CDR3 DNA sequence: TGTGCCAGCTCACCGATGAGACCGGAGGGGTTCTTC. Translating it yields CASSPMRPEGFF.

The V gene is TRBV12-3 or TRBV12-4, the J gene TRBJ2-7, with a possible D match to TRBD2 (6 bases). Trimming stripped 2 bases from V and 0 bases from J, with 17 bases between. CDR3 length equals 17 residues. CDR3 coding DNA: TGTGCCAGCAGTTTACAGGGCTGGAGGGTGCGCTCCTACGAGCAGTACTTC. Its protein product is CASSLQGWRVRSYEQYF.

The gene calls are TRBV7-3 and TRBJ2-1; TRBD2 matches 10 bases. The ends lost 5 bases at V and 5 bases at J; junction bases unmatched: 9. The CDR3 totals 16 residues. The germline V gene encodes CDR1 SGHTA and CDR2 FQGTGA. The CDR3 reads CASSPSRLAGDNEQFF. CDR3 sequence (DNA): TGTGCCAGCAGCCCGTCCCGACTAGCGGGTGACAATGAGCAGTTCTTC.

The rearrangement links TRBV12-3 or TRBV12-4 to TRBJ2-2; the D call may be TRBD1 or TRBD2 (5 bases each). V dropped 4 bases and J dropped 6 bases, with 12 bases sitting between them. The CDR3 totals 14 residues. The DNA of the CDR3 is TGTGCCAGCAGTTCCAACCGAGGGGCCGGGGAGCTGTTTTTT. Translated: CASSSNRGAGELFF.

This clonotype was seen a handful of times. The J gene is TRBJ2-5, the V gene TRBV7-6; D is undetermined. The CDR3 covers 15 residues. The germline V gene encodes CDR1 SGHVS and CDR2 FNYEAQ. V was clipped by 2 bases and J by 2 bases, with 12 bases between them. The CDR3 here is CASSLSWAVQETQYF. CDR3 nucleotide sequence: TGTGCCAGCAGCTTATCTTGGGCAGTACAAGAGACCCAGTACTTC.

The V call is TRBV5-5, the J call TRBJ2-5; the D is unclear. Per the germline V gene, CDR1 is SGHKS and CDR2 is YYEKEE (reference sequence). The CDR3 is made up of 15 amino acids. The V and J ends lost 2 bases and 4 bases respectively, with 15 bases between them. The CDR3 nucleotides are TGTGCCAGCAGCTTATACGGTGGCAGCCTAGAGACCCAGTACTTC. Its translation: CASSLYGGSLETQYF.

This clonotype turned up a few times. The CDR3 here is CASSVAGDPGTYEQYF. The CDR3 nucleotides are TGTGCCAGCAGCGTAGCGGGGGACCCGGGGACTTACGAGCAGTACTTC. V is TRBV9 and J is TRBJ2-7, with D tentatively TRBD2 (6 bases). The CDR3 is 16 amino acids. Trimming cost V 0 bases and J 4 bases, with 17 bases left between them. The V gene's germline CDR1 is SGDLS and CDR2 YYNGEE.

The rearrangement uses TRBV3-1 and TRBJ2-3; a weak D match, TRBD1 (5 bases). The CDR3 covers 14 residues. V was trimmed by 2 bases and J by 5 bases, leaving 11 bases between them. The germline V gene encodes CDR1 LGHDT and CDR2 YNNKEL (reference sequence). The CDR3 DNA is TGTGCCAGCAGCCAACCTCCAGGGAAAGATACGCAGTATTTT. It encodes CASSQPPGKDTQYF.

This clonotype showed up just a few times. The chain couples TRBV29-1 to TRBJ2-3; D not certain. Germline V gene lookup returns CDR1 SQVTM and CDR2 ANQGSEA. CDR3 length: 12 amino acids. V lost 7 bases to trimming and J lost 2 bases, with 10 bases between them. The CDR3 nucleotides read TGCAGCGGATGGACCATCACAGATACGCAGTATTTT. Protein: CSGWTITDTQYF.

The rearrangement joins TRBV10-2 to TRBJ1-1; possibly TRBD1 for D (6 bases). The V and J ends lost 6 bases and 3 bases respectively, with 11 bases between them. This CDR3 is built from 13 residues. Germline V gene lookup returns CDR1 WSHSY and CDR2 SAAADI. This CDR3 reads CASRTGGYTEAFF. The CDR3 DNA reads as TGCGCCAGCAGGACAGGAGGGTACACTGAAGCTTTCTTT.

A few counts support this clonotype. The CDR3 here is CASSREGSYNEQFF. CDR3 nucleotide sequence: TGTGCCAGCAGTCGGGAGGGCTCCTACAATGAGCAGTTCTTC. This chain links TRBV6-4 with TRBJ2-1; the match to TRBD2 covers 8 bases. Trimming at V came to 5 bases and at J to 0 bases, leaving 0 bases not matched to a gene. This CDR3 is built from 14 residues. Germline CDR1 is MRHNA and CDR2 is SNTAGT.

The CDR3 sequence: CASKTGSYEQYF. CDR3 nucleotides: TGCGCCAGCAAAACAGGGTCCTACGAGCAGTACTTC. V and J are TRBV5-1 and TRBJ2-7, with TRBD1 as a possible D gene (6 bases). Trimming took off 6 bases at V and 1 base at J, with 8 bases between the two ends. CDR1 is SGHRS, CDR2 YFSETQ, per germline. The CDR3 extends over 12 amino acids.

The chain combines TRBV5-1 with TRBJ1-1; the D gene is possibly TRBD1 (6 bases). The CDR3 covers 15 residues. In germline, CDR1 is SGHRS, CDR2 YFSETQ. Between the trimmed V and J ends, which lost 0 bases and 5 bases, there was a span of 14 bases. The CDR3 is CASSLEGVGRTEAFF. As DNA, the CDR3 is TGCGCCAGCAGCTTGGAGGGGGTGGGAAGGACTGAAGCTTTCTTT.